This TCR beta chain was observed in a study of shared clonotypes between healthy human individuals. Study-wide points: Having only a few donors restricted how much genetic and exposure-history diversity was captured.

Produced via immunoSEQ multiplex PCR; TCRdb's table is partial and in-frame only. The table has around 650,000 clones, 90% to 97% seen once. The CDR3 consists of 13 residues. With V trimmed by 4 bases and J by 6 bases, 5 bases remained unmatched. Germline-derived CDR1 and CDR2 are MGHRA and YSYEKL. This clone occurred once. Its target is unknown. Terminally differentiated effector memory CD45RA+ cells were excluded from the naive CD8 cells, which were CD45RO-negative and positively selected for CCR7. The chain carries TRBV4-1 and TRBJ1-1, with 7 bases aligning to TRBD1. The clonotype was recovered from a woman in her 30s in good health. The source material was naive CD8+ T cells sorted from blood. The CDR3 is CASSPGQAAEAFF. For the CDR3, the DNA is TGCGCCAGCAGCCCTGGACAGGCTGCTGAAGCTTTCTTT.